This T cell receptor beta chain comes out of a study of blood T cell repertoires in COVID-19 (dated by TCRdb to about 2020). At the level of the whole study: Collaborator samples came from the United States, Italy and Spain and covered acute and convalescent phases of COVID-19. The material from the prospective study consisted of cDNA or gDNA derived from T cells, B-cell-depleted T cells, or PBMCs. Deeply sampled blood TCRbeta repertoires from subjects exposed to, actively infected with, or recovered from COVID-19 were included in the dataset. The repertoires were released in a freely available public database intended as a resource for research on the immune response to SARS-CoV-2. The samples were drawn from two sources: the first 160 participants of the ongoing ImmuneRACE study, and 1,200 or so subjects contributed by 6 global collaborators. A de-identified subject ID, COVID-19 status, age in years and sex were almost always included in the sample metadata. Where HLA class I and class II types were available, the types were taken from metadata supplied by the sample provider, not from assay-based typing.

Trimming takes 0 bases off V and 6 bases off J; junction bases not matched to a gene: 10. The CDR3 runs 16 residues from the cysteine to the phenylalanine. The sequence is cut down to CDR3 DNA, 48 bases in frame from base 1. The germline V gene encodes CDR1 SGHDT and CDR2 YYEEEE. TCRbeta CDR3 regions were amplified from genomic DNA by means of the immunoSEQ Assay, a bias-controlled multiplex PCR. The authors' analysis ran thus. The number of nucleated cells in each sample was estimated from the amplification of reference gene primers within the assay. Sequence reads were collapsed and filtered to measure the absolute abundance of every unique TCRbeta CDR3 rearrangement. For each sample, productive Simpson clonality was calculated by taking the square root of Simpson's diversity index across productive rearrangements. In its TCRdb copy, this immuneACCESS table keeps in-frame sequences only and misses some clones. Where compared with another copy, unresolved V genes explain less than half of these, and the others have no known cause. V and J calls and clone size follow that table, whereas D and trimming were derived from the DNA. In this sample the table shows approximately 250,000 clones, more than 80% of which occur a single time. The ten top clones hold more than 5.5% of the sample.

Overall results and qualifications from the work: Clinical and demographic metadata were provided uncurated, with the amount varying by source and participant.

The collaborating institutions used their own protocols to collect whole blood in K2EDTA tubes. Collaborator samples were shipped for TCRbeta analysis as frozen whole blood, isolated PBMCs, or DNA extracted from either sample type. On this clone itself: The antigen this receptor binds is unknown. Base qualities are missing; no much larger clone stands one base away.

Sequencing was done on a sample of peripheral blood. The chain is assembled from TRBV5-6 and TRBJ2-7, with TRBD1 matching 9 junction bases. This receptor was taken from a human donor in a cohort sampled during active COVID-19. The nucleotides read TGTGCCAGCAGCTTGGTCCCGGGACAGGGCGTGGGCGAGCAGTACTTC. Translated, it gives CASSLVPGQGVGEQYF. Beyond the CDR3, the reference TRBV5-6 and TRBJ2-7 genes provide the residues; the full variable domain reads: DAGVTQSPTHLIKTRGQQVTLRCSPKSGHDTVSWYQQALGQGPQFIFQYYEEEERQRGNFPDRFSGHQFPNYSSELNVNALLLGDSALYLCASSLVPGQGVGEQYFGPGTRLTVT.